This TCR beta chain was captured by sequencing in a study of T cells in Graves' hyperthyroidism and ophthalmopathy. Study at large: Once the initial diagnosis was made, peripheral blood was obtained before any treatment.

Patients having uncontrolled infection, another autoimmune disease, pregnancy or lactation were not included. In its sample, this clonotype was seen once. At one of its ends the junction is not consistent with the germline gene, which may arise from a read error. This CDR3 comprises 17 residues. In germline, CDR1 is SQVTM, CDR2 ANQGSEA. Amplified TCR beta CDR3 regions derived from RNA transcripts. First-round RT-PCR of the TCR CDR3 relied on the HTBI primer set. In TCRdb, the multiplex PCR reads were re-called with MiXCR into one record per CDR3 protein. The data show hundreds of thousands of distinct CDR3 sequences, 16% seen once.

V and J are TRBV29-1 and TRBJ2-1; 8 bases line up with TRBD2. The receptor was isolated from a woman younger than 45 with Graves' hyperthyroidism. Sequenced input: blood. CDR3 DNA: TGCAGCGTTAAAGACGATCTAGCGGGTCCTTCCTACAATGAGCAGTTCTTC. Its translation is CSVKDDLAGPSYNEQFF.